Below, 29 T cell receptor beta chains from the same sample are listed, as sequenced in a study of blood T cell repertoires in COVID-19 (dated by TCRdb to 2019 to 2021). The library was produced with the immunoSEQ multiplex PCR assay. The table comes from immuneACCESS by way of TCRdb, which keeps in-frame sequences with V and J called. Part of the clones is missing from these tables; in studies checked, under half for an unresolved V gene and the rest for unknown reasons. This sample lists about 170,000 clones; about 85% were detected once. The top ten clonotypes cover roughly 15% of the sample. The sample comprised peripheral blood. The receptor set was obtained from a woman aged 65 to 85 with COVID-19, enrolled during active disease.

The chain links TRBV10-2 to TRBJ2-7; tentatively, D is TRBD2 (5 bases). Germline CDR1 and CDR2: WSHSY and SAAADI. The CDR3 consists of 14 residues. V shed 10 bases and J shed 0 bases, with 16 bases lying between them. The chain's CDR3 is CATTLGYGSYEQYF. The CDR3 DNA follows: TGCGCCACCACACTAGGGTACGGCTCCTACGAGCAGTACTTC.

The chain links TRBV9 to TRBJ1-3; the D gene is possibly TRBD1 (5 bases). CDR3 length: 17 amino acids. Trimming removed 2 bases at V and 4 bases at J, with 19 bases between. Germline CDR1 and CDR2: SGDLS and YYNGEE. The CDR3 sequence is CASSVEFGGVAGNTIYF. For the CDR3, the DNA is TGTGCCAGCAGCGTGGAGTTCGGGGGAGTGGCGGGAAACACCATATATTTT.

This chain joins TRBV7-3 and TRBJ1-1; D is unclear. The CDR3 has 13 residues. The germline gives CDR1 SGHTA, CDR2 FQGTGA. V was trimmed by 0 bases and J by 1 base, leaving 3 bases between them. CDR3 amino acids: CASSLTRNTEAFF. The CDR3 region has the DNA TGTGCCAGCAGCTTAACCAGGAACACTGAAGCTTTCTTT.

This sequence joins TRBV5-4 and TRBJ2-2; TRBD1 matches at 7 bases. Trimming cost V 3 bases and J 4 bases; bases outside gene matches: 9. This CDR3 is built from 16 residues. Germline V gene lookup returns CDR1 SGHNT and CDR2 YYREEE (reference sequence). CDR3 sequence reads: CASSSNGQAGTGELFF. The CDR3 nucleotides are TGTGCCAGCAGCTCGAACGGACAGGCGGGCACCGGGGAGCTGTTTTTT.

The J gene is TRBJ2-3, the V gene TRBV5-8; tentatively, D is TRBD1 (6 bases). Germline assignment: CDR1 SGHTS and CDR2 YDEGEE. This CDR3 is built from 17 residues. Trimming removed 0 bases at V and 2 bases at J, with 16 bases between. The CDR3 DNA reads as TGTGCCAGCAGCTTGGGGGGCGCAGGGGTGGTCACAGATACGCAGTATTTT. The encoded protein is CASSLGGAGVVTDTQYF.

The chain uses TRBV28 and TRBJ1-2; no clear D gene. The germline V gene has CDR1 MDHEN and CDR2 SYDVKM. The germline V and J ends were trimmed by 10 bases and 0 bases, with 15 bases remaining between them. This CDR3 spans 14 amino acids. The CDR3 sequence: CAILHLNANYGYTF. The CDR3, as DNA: TGTGCCATCCTTCACTTGAATGCTAACTATGGCTACACCTTC.

The chain has TRBV2 and TRBJ2-7; 9 bases agree with TRBD1. Trimming removed 10 bases from V and 6 bases from J; junction bases left unmatched: 16. The CDR3 is 15 amino acids. Germline V gives CDR1 SNHLY, CDR2 FYNNEI. For the CDR3, the DNA is TGTGCCATTTCATCTACTAGGGGACAGGGTGCCGAGCAGTACTTC. Residues: CAISSTRGQGAEQYF.

The rearrangement links TRBV27 to TRBJ2-1, with D possibly TRBD2 on 6 matching bases. Trimming cost V 5 bases and J 8 bases, with 7 bases left between them. Germline V gene sequence: CDR1 MNHEY, CDR2 SMNVEV (reference sequence). The CDR3 is 11 amino acids. CDR3 sequence (DNA): TGTGCCAGCAGTCCGGGGGATGAGCAGTTCTTC. Protein sequence: CASSPGDEQFF.

This sequence joins TRBV15 and TRBJ2-7, with D unclear. Between the trimmed V and J ends, which lost 1 base and 0 bases, there was a span of 7 bases. Germline-derived CDR1 and CDR2 are LNHNV and YYDKDF (reference sequence). The CDR3 runs to 14 residues. CDR3 DNA: TGTGCCACCAGCAGAGGCCAGGACTCCTACGAGCAGTACGTC. It yields the protein CATSRGQDSYEQYV.

The genes are TRBV18 and TRBJ2-7; D gene unclear. The V gene's germline CDR1 is KGHSH and CDR2 LQKENI. The CDR3 runs to 13 residues. The ends were cut back, 2 bases at V and 5 bases at J, with 10 bases in the middle. The CDR3 sequence is CASSPGGPNEQYF. In DNA form, the CDR3 reads TGTGCCAGCTCACCAGGTGGCCCCAACGAGCAGTACTTC. Full variable domain (outside the CDR3, taken from reference TRBV18 and TRBJ2-7): NAGVMQNPRHLVRRRGQEARLRCSPMKGHSHVYWYRQLPEEGLKFMVYLQKENIIDESGMPKERFSAEFPKEGPSILRIQQVVRGDSAAYFCASSPGGPNEQYFGPGTRLTVT.

The chain has TRBV28 and TRBJ2-5, with 7 nucleotides matching TRBD1. The CDR3 consists of 14 residues. CDR1 is MDHEN, CDR2 SYDVKM, per germline. The V segment lost 4 bases and the J segment 7 bases; nucleotides outside the gene matches: 9. CDR3 sequence reads: CASSSTGTAWTQYF. The CDR3 DNA follows: TGTGCCAGCAGTTCCACTGGGACAGCGTGGACCCAGTACTTC. The whole variable domain, remainder taken from reference TRBV28 and TRBJ2-5, is DVKVTQSSRYLVKRTGEKVFLECVQDMDHENMFWYRQDPGLGLRLIYFSYDVKMKEKGDIPEGYSVSREKKERFSLILESASTNQTSMYLCASSSTGTAWTQYFGPGTRLLVL.

The chain has TRBV6-5 and TRBJ2-7; tentative D call: TRBD1 (6 bases). The CDR3 sequence is 13 residues long. Trimming shortened V by 5 bases and J by 1 base, and 9 bases separated the two germline ends. Germline assignment: CDR1 MNHEY and CDR2 SVGAGI. CDR3 sequence: CASSKTGSYEQYF. CDR3 nucleotide sequence: TGTGCCAGCAGTAAGACAGGTTCCTACGAGCAGTACTTC.

CDR3 bases: TGTGCCAGCAGTTTATCCCCGGCGGTGTATAATTCACCCCTCCACTTT. Its translation: CASSLSPAVYNSPLHF. The rearrangement links TRBV27 to TRBJ1-6; no firm D call. The V and J ends lost 0 bases and 4 bases respectively, with 10 bases between them. From germline, CDR1 is MNHEY and CDR2 SMNVEV (reference sequence). This CDR3 has 16 amino acids.

The genes are TRBV12-5 and TRBJ1-1, with D perhaps matching TRBD1 (6 bases). From germline, CDR1 is LGHNT and CDR2 FRNRAP. There are 12 residues in the CDR3. The V end was cut by 2 bases, the J end by 10 bases, with 11 bases between. CDR3 nucleotide sequence: TGTGCTAGTGGTTTGCAGGGGATCGGAGCTTTCTTT. Translation: CASGLQGIGAFF.

The chain has TRBV5-4 and TRBJ2-1; D unresolved. CDR1 and CDR2 (germline): SGHNT, YYREEE (reference sequence). The CDR3 is made up of 13 amino acids. The ends were cut back, 5 bases at V and 7 bases at J, with 13 bases in the middle. CDR3 loop: CASSFGYENEQFF. In DNA form, the CDR3 reads TGTGCCAGCAGTTTCGGTTATGAGAATGAGCAGTTCTTC.

The chain is built from TRBV6-5 and TRBJ2-7, with 12 bases aligning to TRBD2. Germline assignment: CDR1 MNHEY and CDR2 SVGAGI. V shed 6 bases and J 4 bases; nucleotides not matched to a gene: 4. This CDR3 has 14 amino acids. CDR3 residues: CASRLAGGPYEQYF. The DNA for the CDR3 is TGTGCCAGCAGACTAGCGGGAGGTCCTTACGAGCAGTACTTC.

This clone was recorded a few times. The genes are TRBV7-7 and TRBJ1-3; D is uncertain. Germline V gives CDR1 SSHAT, CDR2 FNYEAQ (reference sequence). The CDR3 has 16 amino acids. V lost 1 base to trimming and J lost 0 bases, with 10 bases between them. The CDR3 region has the DNA TGTGCCAGCAGCTTAGGGGCACCGCACTCTGGAAACACCATATATTTT. It is translated as CASSLGAPHSGNTIYF. Full variable domain (outside the CDR3, taken from reference TRBV7-7 and TRBJ1-3): GAGVSQSPRYKVTKRGQDVTLRCDPISSHATLYWYQQALGQGPEFLTYFNYEAQPDKSGLPSDRFSAERPEGSISTLTIQRTEQRDSAMYRCASSLGAPHSGNTIYFGEGSWLTVV.

The gene calls are TRBV14 and TRBJ2-7, with D hard to call. With 8 bases removed from V and 0 bases from J, the gap between germline ends came to 14 bases. CDR3 size: 14 residues. Looked up from germline, CDR1 is SGHDN and CDR2 is FVKESK. The CDR3 nucleotides read TGTGCCAGCCGCCTAAGCGCACTCTCCTACGAGCAGTACTTC. Its protein is CASRLSALSYEQYF. The full variable domain, completed using reference TRBV14 and TRBJ2-7, is EAGVTQFPSHSVIEKGQTVTLRCDPISGHDNLYWYRRVMGKEIKFLLHFVKESKQDESGMPNNRFLAERTGGTYSTLKVQPAELEDSGVYFCASRLSALSYEQYFGPGTRLTVT.

The V and J genes are TRBV28 and TRBJ2-5, with 11 bases fitting TRBD2. The CDR3 has 15 residues. The germline V gene encodes CDR1 MDHEN and CDR2 SYDVKM. V gave up 5 bases and J gave up 5 bases; unmatched junction bases: 7. Here the CDR3 reads CASSNLLAGAETQYF. DNA for the CDR3: TGTGCCAGCAGTAACCTACTAGCGGGGGCGGAGACCCAGTACTTC. The full variable domain, its missing parts supplied by reference TRBV28 and TRBJ2-5, is DVKVTQSSRYLVKRTGEKVFLECVQDMDHENMFWYRQDPGLGLRLIYFSYDVKMKEKGDIPEGYSVSREKKERFSLILESASTNQTSMYLCASSNLLAGAETQYFGPGTRLLVL.

The gene calls are TRBV5-1 and TRBJ2-7; 8 bases match TRBD2. The germline V gene has CDR1 SGHRS and CDR2 YFSETQ. V lost 3 bases and J lost 2; bases outside the gene matches: 4. The CDR3 extends over 14 amino acids. The CDR3 nucleotides are TGCGCCAGCAGCTGGAGCGGGAGTCCCTACGAGCAGTACTTC. Residues: CASSWSGSPYEQYF.

This clone has a handful of counts. The V call is TRBV11-2, the J call TRBJ2-7; D perhaps matches TRBD1 (5 bases). CDR1 and CDR2 (germline): SGHAT, FQNNGV. V was cut by 1 base and J by 5 bases, with 9 bases left in between. The CDR3 totals 13 residues. Here the CDR3 reads CASSLGQGNEQYF. CDR3 bases: TGTGCCAGCAGCTTAGGGCAGGGAAACGAGCAGTACTTC.

The rearrangement uses TRBV14 and TRBJ1-1; perhaps TRBD1 as D (6 bases). The V end lost 6 bases, the J end lost 4 bases, and 18 bases lay between the germline ends. Germline V gives CDR1 SGHDN, CDR2 FVKESK. The CDR3 spans 15 residues. This CDR3 reads CASRVPTAGATEAFF. CDR3 in DNA: TGTGCCAGCAGAGTTCCGACAGCGGGGGCCACTGAAGCTTTCTTT.

This sequence joins TRBV6-5 and TRBJ1-6; TRBD1 matches at 7 bases. The V and J ends lost 0 bases and 7 bases, in that order; junction bases with no gene match: 6. The germline V gene encodes CDR1 MNHEY and CDR2 SVGAGI. The CDR3 length is 16 residues. CDR3 nucleotide sequence: TGTGCCAGCAGTTACTCAGGACAGGAATTGAATTCACCCCTCCACTTT. Translating gives CASSYSGQELNSPLHF.

The chain uses TRBV7-8 and TRBJ1-1, with TRBD1 matching over 8 bases. This CDR3 is 15 amino acids long. Germline trimming cut 2 bases from V and 1 base from J; bases unmatched to any gene: 3. Germline V gives CDR1 SGHVS, CDR2 FQNEAQ. The CDR3 loop is CASSLHTGGNTEAFF. CDR3 coding DNA: TGTGCCAGCAGCTTACATACAGGGGGGAACACTGAAGCTTTCTTT. Combining the CDR3 with reference TRBV7-8 and TRBJ1-1 gives the whole variable domain GAGVSQSPRYKVAKRGQDVALRCDPISGHVSLFWYQQALGQGPEFLTYFQNEAQLDKSGLPSDRFFAERPEGSVSTLKIQRTQQEDSAVYLCASSLHTGGNTEAFFGQGTRLTVV.

The chain employs TRBV5-1 and TRBJ2-6; TRBD1 is a possible D gene (5 bases). The CDR3 is 16 residues long. Germline CDR1 and CDR2: SGHRS and YFSETQ. Trimming took 4 bases from V and 1 from J, leaving 12 bases between them. The CDR3 region is CASSGAVASGANVLTF. The CDR3 DNA reads TGCGCCAGCAGCGGGGCCGTCGCTTCTGGGGCCAACGTCCTGACTTTC.

This clone was seen only a few times. The gene calls are TRBV9 and TRBJ1-1, with D perhaps matching TRBD1 (5 bases). The CDR3 spans 13 residues. Germline CDR1 reads SGDLS; CDR2 reads YYNGEE. V lost 3 bases, J lost 2 bases, and 8 bases lay in between. Written as DNA, the CDR3 is TGTGCCAGCAGCGCGGACATTAACACTGAAGCTTTCTTT. It codes for CASSADINTEAFF.

Worth noting for this clone: This sample includes further DNA sequences coding for the same CDR3. The chain links TRBV19 to TRBJ1-2; D is ambiguous. V dropped 7 bases and J dropped 2 bases, with 11 bases sitting between them. The CDR3 is 13 residues long. CDR1 and CDR2 from the germline V gene are LNHDA and SQIVND (reference sequence). The CDR3 region is CASKVRGNYGYTF. The CDR3 nucleotides read TGTGCCAGTAAAGTGCGGGGAAACTATGGCTACACCTTC.

The genes are TRBV30 and TRBJ1-5; D is undetermined. CDR3 size: 14 residues. V was cut by 0 bases and J by 4 bases, with 10 bases left in between. The germline gives CDR1 GTSNPN, CDR2 SVGIG (reference sequence). CDR3 bases: TGTGCCTGGAGTGTAAGCGATGGAAATCAGCCCCAGCATTTT. Amino acids: CAWSVSDGNQPQHF.

The genes are TRBV7-9 and TRBJ2-1, with 11 positions matching TRBD2. V lost 0 bases to trimming and J lost 9 bases; unmatched junction nucleotides: 10. The CDR3 is made up of 17 amino acids. Germline CDR1 and CDR2: SEHNR and FQNEAQ (reference sequence). The CDR3 DNA follows: TGTGCCAGCAGCTTAGCTTTACGGGGACTAGCGGAGGCTGAGCAGTTCTTC. Protein: CASSLALRGLAEAEQFF.